The entry below describes one TCR beta chain. This table comes from immunoSEQ multiplex PCR, and its TCRdb copy is limited to in-frame clones, with some not included. The data show about 110,000 clones, 75% to 90% seen once. The sample belongs to a study of blood T cell repertoires in COVID-19. Trimming pared 1 base from V and 8 bases from J, leaving 14 bases between. The CDR3 runs 14 residues. The germline V gene has CDR1 LGHDT and CDR2 YNNKEL (reference sequence). This receptor was obtained from an elderly woman with acute or convalescent COVID-19. Sample: peripheral blood. This sequence joins TRBV3-1 (or the pseudogene TRBV3-2) and TRBJ1-2; D is unclear. Written as DNA, the CDR3 is TGTGCCAGCAGCCAAGGCGTGATGGTAGTCGGCTACACCTTC. It specifies CASSQGVMVVGYTF.